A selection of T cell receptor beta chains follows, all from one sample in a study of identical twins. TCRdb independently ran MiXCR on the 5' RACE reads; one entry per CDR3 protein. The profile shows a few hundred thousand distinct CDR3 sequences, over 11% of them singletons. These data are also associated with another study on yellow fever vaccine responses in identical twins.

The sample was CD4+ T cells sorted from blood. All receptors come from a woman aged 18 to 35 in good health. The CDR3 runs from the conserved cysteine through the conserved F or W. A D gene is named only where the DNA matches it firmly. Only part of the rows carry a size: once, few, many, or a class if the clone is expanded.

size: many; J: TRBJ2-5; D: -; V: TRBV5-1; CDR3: CASSSSGTQETQYF; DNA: TGCGCCAGCAGCTCCTCCGGGACCCAAGAGACCCAGTACTTC
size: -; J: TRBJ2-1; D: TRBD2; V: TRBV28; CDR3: CASSSSGEYNEQFF; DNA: TGTGCCAGCAGCTCTAGCGGGGAATACAATGAGCAGTTCTTC
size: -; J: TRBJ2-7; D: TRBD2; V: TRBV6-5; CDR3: CASSYSPSGRTSYEQYF; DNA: TGTGCCAGCAGTTACTCCCCTAGCGGGAGGACGTCCTACGAGCAGTACTTC
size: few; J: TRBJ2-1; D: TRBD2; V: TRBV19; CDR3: CASSIGGGRDEQFF; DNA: TGTGCCAGTAGTATAGGCGGGGGGAGGGATGAGCAGTTCTTC
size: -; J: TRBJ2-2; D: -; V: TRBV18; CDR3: CASSSDSGANTGELFF; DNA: TGTGCCAGCTCATCTGACAGTGGCGCGAACACCGGGGAGCTGTTTTTT
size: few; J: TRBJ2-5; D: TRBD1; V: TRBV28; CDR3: CASILGTGVQETQYF; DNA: TGTGCCAGCATATTAGGGACAGGTGTCCAAGAGACCCAGTACTTC
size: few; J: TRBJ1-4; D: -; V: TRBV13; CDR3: CASSPVGLGEKLFF; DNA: TGTGCCAGCAGCCCCGTTGGGCTGGGGGAAAAACTGTTTTTT
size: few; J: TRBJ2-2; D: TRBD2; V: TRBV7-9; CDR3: CATPGLDGTGELFF; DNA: TGTGCCACCCCGGGACTAGATGGTACCGGGGAGCTGTTTTTT
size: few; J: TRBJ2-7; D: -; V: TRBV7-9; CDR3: CASSLARRSYEQYF; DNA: TGTGCCAGCAGCTTAGCGCGCAGGTCCTACGAGCAGTACTTC
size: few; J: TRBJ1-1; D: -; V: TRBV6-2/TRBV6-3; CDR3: CASSYYPPTARSTEAFF; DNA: TGTGCCAGCAGTTACTATCCGCCGACGGCAAGAAGCACTGAAGCTTTCTTT
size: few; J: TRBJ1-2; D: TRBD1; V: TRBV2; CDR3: CASSQENRGAGGYTF; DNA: TGTGCCAGCTCACAAGAGAACAGGGGTGCCGGTGGCTACACCTTC
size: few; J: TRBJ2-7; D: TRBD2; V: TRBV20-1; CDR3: CSAPGSGSFYEQYF; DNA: TGCAGTGCCCCGGGTAGCGGGAGTTTTTACGAGCAGTACTTC
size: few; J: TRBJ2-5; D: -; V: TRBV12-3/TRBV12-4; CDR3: CASSQRRYQETQYF; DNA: TGTGCCAGCAGCCAACGAAGGTACCAAGAGACCCAGTACTTC
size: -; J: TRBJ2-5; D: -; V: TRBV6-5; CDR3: CASSPPQGTQYF; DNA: TGTGCCAGCAGCCCCCCCCAAGGGACCCAGTACTTC
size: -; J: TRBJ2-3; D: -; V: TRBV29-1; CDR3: CSVGFRGRVADTQYF; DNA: TGCAGCGTTGGCTTCCGGGGAAGAGTGGCAGATACGCAGTATTTT
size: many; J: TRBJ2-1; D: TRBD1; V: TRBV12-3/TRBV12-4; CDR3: CASRRGQGYNEQFF; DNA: TGTGCCAGCAGAAGGGGACAGGGGTACAATGAGCAGTTCTTC
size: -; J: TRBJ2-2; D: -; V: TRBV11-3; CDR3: CASSLDRQTTGELFF; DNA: TGTGCCAGCAGCTTAGATAGACAAACCACCGGGGAGCTGTTTTTT
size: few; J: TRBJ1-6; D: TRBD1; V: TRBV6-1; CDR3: CASSDAGGLRLHF; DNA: TGTGCCAGCAGTGATGCAGGGGGTCTTCGCCTCCACTTT
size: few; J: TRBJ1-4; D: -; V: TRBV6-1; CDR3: CASSGTAVGSQKLFF; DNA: TGTGCCAGCAGTGGGACAGCCGTTGGGAGTCAAAAACTGTTTTTT
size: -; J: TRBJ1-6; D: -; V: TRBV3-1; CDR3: CASTRLDSNNSPLHF; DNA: TGTGCCAGCACCCGACTGGACAGTAATAATTCACCCCTCCACTTT
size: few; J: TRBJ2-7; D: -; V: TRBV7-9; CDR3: CASSLTGKTYEQYF; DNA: TGTGCCAGCAGCTTAACAGGTAAAACCTACGAGCAGTACTTC
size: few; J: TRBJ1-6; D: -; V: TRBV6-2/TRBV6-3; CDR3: CASSYIGENYSPLHF; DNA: TGTGCCAGCAGTTACATCGGCGAAAACTATTCACCCCTCCACTTT
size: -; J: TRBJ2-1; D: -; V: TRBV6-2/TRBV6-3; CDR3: CASEDRSEQFF; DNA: TGTGCCAGCGAAGACAGGTCTGAGCAGTTCTTC
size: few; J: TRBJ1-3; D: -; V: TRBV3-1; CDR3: CASSPDSSGNTIYF; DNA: TGTGCCAGCAGCCCGGACAGCTCTGGAAACACCATATATTTT
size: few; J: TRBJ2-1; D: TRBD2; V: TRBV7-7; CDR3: CASSLVSGVDEQFF; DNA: TGTGCTAGCAGCTTAGTAAGCGGGGTCGATGAGCAGTTCTTC
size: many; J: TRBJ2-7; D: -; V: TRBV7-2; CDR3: CASSLDSVSSYEQYF; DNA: TGTGCCAGCAGCTTAGATTCCGTTAGCTCCTACGAGCAGTACTTC
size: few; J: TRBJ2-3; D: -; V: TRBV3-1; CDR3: CASSQDSTAGDTQYF; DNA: TGTGCCAGCAGCCAAGATTCAACCGCAGGTGATACGCAGTATTTT